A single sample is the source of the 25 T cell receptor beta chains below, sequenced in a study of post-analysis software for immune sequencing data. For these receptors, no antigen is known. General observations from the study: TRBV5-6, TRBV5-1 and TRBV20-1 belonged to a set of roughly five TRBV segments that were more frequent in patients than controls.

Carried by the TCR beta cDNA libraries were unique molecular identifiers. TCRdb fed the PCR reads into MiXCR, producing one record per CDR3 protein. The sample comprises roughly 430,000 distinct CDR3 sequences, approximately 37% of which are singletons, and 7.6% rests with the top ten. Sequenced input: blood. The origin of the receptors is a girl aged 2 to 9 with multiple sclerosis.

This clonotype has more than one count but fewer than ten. CDR3 residues: CASSQVGGFSGANVLTF. DNA for the CDR3: TGCGCCAGCAGCCAAGTAGGAGGGTTCTCTGGGGCCAACGTCCTGACTTTC. The V call is TRBV4-3, the J call TRBJ2-6, with D perhaps TRBD2 (6 bases). Trimming removed 1 base at V and 0 bases at J, with 10 bases between. CDR3 size: 17 residues. Germline loops: CDR1 LGHNA, CDR2 YSLEER.

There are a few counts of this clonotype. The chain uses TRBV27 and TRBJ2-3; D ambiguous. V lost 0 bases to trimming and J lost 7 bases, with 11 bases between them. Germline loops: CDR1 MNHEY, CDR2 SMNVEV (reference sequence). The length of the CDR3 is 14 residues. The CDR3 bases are TGTGCCAGCAGTTTATCGTTCAAAGGGAATACGCAGTATTTT. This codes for CASSLSFKGNTQYF.

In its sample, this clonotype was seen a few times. The CDR3 loop reads CASSYSPRGEWETQYF. CDR3 nucleotide sequence: TGTGCCAGCAGTTACTCGCCCAGGGGAGAGTGGGAGACCCAGTACTTC. V gene TRBV6-5 combines with J gene TRBJ2-5; TRBD1 might be the D (6 bases). CDR3 size: 16 residues. Germline-derived CDR1 and CDR2 are MNHEY and SVGAGI. V shed 0 bases and J shed 5 bases, with 16 bases lying between them.

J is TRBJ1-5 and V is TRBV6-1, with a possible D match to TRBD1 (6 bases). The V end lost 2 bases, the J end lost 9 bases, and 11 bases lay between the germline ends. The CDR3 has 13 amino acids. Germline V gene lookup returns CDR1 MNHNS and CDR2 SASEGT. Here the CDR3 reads CASSEHRDRPQHF. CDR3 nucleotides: TGTGCCAGCAGTGAACACAGGGATAGGCCCCAGCATTTT.

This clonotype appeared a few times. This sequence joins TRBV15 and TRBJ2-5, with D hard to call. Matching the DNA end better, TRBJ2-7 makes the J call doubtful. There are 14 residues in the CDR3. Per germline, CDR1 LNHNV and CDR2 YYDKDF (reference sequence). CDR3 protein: CATSRVSSLGEQYF. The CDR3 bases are TGTGCCACCAGCAGAGTGAGTAGTTTGGGCGAGCAGTACTTC.

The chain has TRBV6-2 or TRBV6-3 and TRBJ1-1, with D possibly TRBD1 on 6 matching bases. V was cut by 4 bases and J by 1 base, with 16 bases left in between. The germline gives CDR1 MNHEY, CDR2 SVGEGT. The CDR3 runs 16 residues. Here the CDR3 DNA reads TGTGCCAGCAGTTCCTGGTATGGGACATCGAACACTGAAGCTTTCTTT. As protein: CASSSWYGTSNTEAFF.

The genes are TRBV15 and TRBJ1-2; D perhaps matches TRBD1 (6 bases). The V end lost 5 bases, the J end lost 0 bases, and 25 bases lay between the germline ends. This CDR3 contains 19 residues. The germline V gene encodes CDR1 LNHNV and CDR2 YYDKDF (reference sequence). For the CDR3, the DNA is TGTGCCACCAGCCGGCTAGGGGGAGCCGGGGTCGGGACTAACTATGGCTACACCTTC. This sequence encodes CATSRLGGAGVGTNYGYTF. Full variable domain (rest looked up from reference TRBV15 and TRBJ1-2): DAMVIQNPRYQVTQFGKPVTLSCSQTLNHNVMYWYQQKSSQAPKLLFHYYDKDFNNEADTPDNFQSRRPNTSFCFLDIRSPGLGDTAMYLCATSRLGGAGVGTNYGYTFGSGTRLTVV.

The CDR3 bases are TGTGCCAGCAGTTTGCCCAGGGGTGGCTCCTACGAGCAGTACTTC. This translates into CASSLPRGGSYEQYF. This chain joins TRBV28 and TRBJ2-7, with D maybe TRBD1 (6 bases). Germline lookup yields CDR1 MDHEN and CDR2 SYDVKM. The CDR3 sequence is 15 residues long. Deletions cut 3 bases from V and 0 bases from J, with 12 bases between. Combining the CDR3 with reference TRBV28 and TRBJ2-7 gives the whole variable domain DVKVTQSSRYLVKRTGEKVFLECVQDMDHENMFWYRQDPGLGLRLIYFSYDVKMKEKGDIPEGYSVSREKKERFSLILESASTNQTSMYLCASSLPRGGSYEQYFGPGTRLTVT.

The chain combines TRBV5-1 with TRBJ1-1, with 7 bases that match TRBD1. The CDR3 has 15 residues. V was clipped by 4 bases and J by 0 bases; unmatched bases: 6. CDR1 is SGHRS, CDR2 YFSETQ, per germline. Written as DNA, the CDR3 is TGCGCCAGCAGCCTGGGACAGCTCATGAACACTGAAGCTTTCTTT. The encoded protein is CASSLGQLMNTEAFF.

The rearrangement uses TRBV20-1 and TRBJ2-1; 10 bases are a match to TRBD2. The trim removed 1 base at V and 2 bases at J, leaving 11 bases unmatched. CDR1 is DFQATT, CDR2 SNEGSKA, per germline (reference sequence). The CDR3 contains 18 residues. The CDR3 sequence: CSARVAGGQIITYNEQFF. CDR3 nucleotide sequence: TGCAGTGCTAGAGTAGCGGGGGGCCAAATAATAACCTACAATGAGCAGTTCTTC.

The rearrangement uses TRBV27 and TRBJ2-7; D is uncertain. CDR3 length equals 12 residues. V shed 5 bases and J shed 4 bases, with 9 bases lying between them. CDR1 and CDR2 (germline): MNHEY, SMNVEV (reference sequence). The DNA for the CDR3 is TGTGCCAGCAGTCCAAATCTATACGAGCAGTACTTC. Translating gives CASSPNLYEQYF.

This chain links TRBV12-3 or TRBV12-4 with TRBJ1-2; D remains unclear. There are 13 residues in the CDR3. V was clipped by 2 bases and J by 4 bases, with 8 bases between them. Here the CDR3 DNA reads TGTGCCAGCAGTTTATTGGGAATCTATGGCTACACCTTC. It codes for CASSLLGIYGYTF.

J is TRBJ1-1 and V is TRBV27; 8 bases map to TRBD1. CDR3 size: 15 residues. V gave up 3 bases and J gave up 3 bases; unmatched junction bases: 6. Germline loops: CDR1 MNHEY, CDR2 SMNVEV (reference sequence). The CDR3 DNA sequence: TGTGCCAGCAGTTTCCACGACAGGGGTGACACTGAAGCTTTCTTT. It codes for CASSFHDRGDTEAFF.

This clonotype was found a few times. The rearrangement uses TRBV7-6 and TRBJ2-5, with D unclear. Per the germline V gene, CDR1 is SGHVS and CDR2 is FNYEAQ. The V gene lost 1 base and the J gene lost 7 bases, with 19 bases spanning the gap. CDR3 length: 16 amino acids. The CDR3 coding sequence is TGTGCCAGCAGCTTAGGGAACCGGACCCCCCGTATGACCCAGTACTTC. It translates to CASSLGNRTPRMTQYF.

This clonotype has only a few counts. The CDR3 sequence is CASSFRGPSSYEQYF. The CDR3 DNA is TGTGCCAGCAGTTTTAGGGGACCAAGCTCCTACGAGCAGTACTTC. This rearrangement joins TRBV28 to TRBJ2-7, with D perhaps assigned TRBD1 or TRBD2 (5 bases each). Germline values: CDR1 MDHEN, CDR2 SYDVKM. Between the trimmed V and J ends, which lost 3 bases and 0 bases, there was a span of 12 bases. The CDR3 runs to 15 residues.

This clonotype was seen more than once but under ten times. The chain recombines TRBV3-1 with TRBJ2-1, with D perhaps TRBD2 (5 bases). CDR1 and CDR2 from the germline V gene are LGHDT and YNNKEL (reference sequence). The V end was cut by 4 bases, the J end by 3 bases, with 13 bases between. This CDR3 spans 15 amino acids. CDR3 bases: TGTGCCAGCAGCCGCGAGGGCGGTTACTACAATGAGCAGTTCTTC. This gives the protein CASSREGGYYNEQFF.

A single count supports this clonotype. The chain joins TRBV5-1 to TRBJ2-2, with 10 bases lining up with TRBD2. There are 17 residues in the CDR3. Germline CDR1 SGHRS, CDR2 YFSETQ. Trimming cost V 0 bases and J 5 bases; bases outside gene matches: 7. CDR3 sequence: CASSLELAGTKTGELFF. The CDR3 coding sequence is TGCGCCAGCAGCTTGGAACTAGCGGGGACAAAGACCGGGGAGCTGTTTTTT.

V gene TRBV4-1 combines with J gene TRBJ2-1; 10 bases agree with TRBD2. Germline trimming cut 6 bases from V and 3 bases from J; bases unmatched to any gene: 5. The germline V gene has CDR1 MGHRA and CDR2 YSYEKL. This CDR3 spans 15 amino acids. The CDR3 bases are TGCGCCAGCAGTCATACTAGCGGGGACTACAATGAGCAGTTCTTC. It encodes CASSHTSGDYNEQFF.

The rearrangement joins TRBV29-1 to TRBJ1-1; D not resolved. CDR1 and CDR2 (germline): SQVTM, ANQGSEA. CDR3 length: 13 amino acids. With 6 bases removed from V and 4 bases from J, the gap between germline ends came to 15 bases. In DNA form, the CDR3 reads TGCAGCGTCGCCCCCCGCAGAGGCACTGAAGCTTTCTTT. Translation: CSVAPRRGTEAFF.

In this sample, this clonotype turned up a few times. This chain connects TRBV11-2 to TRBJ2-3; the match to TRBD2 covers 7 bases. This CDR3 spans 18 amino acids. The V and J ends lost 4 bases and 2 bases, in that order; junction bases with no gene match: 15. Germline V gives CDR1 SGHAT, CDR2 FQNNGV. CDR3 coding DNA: TGTGCCAGCAGCTCTAGAGGTGGCGGGGGTACCTTCACAGATACGCAGTATTTT. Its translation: CASSSRGGGGTFTDTQYF. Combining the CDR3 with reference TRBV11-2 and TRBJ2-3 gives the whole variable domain EAGVAQSPRYKIIEKRQSVAFWCNPISGHATLYWYQQILGQGPKLLIQFQNNGVVDDSQLPKDRFSAERLKGVDSTLKIQPAKLEDSAVYLCASSSRGGGGTFTDTQYFGPGTRLTVL.

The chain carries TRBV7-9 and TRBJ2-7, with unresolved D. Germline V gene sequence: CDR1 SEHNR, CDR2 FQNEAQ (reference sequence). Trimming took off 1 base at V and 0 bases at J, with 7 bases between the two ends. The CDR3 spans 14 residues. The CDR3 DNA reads TGTGCCAGCAGCTTAGTGGACGCCTCCTACGAGCAGTACTTC. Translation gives CASSLVDASYEQYF.

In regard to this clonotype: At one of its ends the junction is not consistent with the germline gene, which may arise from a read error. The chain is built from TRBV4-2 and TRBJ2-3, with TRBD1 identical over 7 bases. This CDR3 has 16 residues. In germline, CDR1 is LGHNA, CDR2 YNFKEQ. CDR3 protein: CASSQGGAVESDTQYF. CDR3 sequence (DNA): TGTGCCAGCAGTCAAGGGGGCGCGGTGGAATCAGATACGCAGTATTTT.

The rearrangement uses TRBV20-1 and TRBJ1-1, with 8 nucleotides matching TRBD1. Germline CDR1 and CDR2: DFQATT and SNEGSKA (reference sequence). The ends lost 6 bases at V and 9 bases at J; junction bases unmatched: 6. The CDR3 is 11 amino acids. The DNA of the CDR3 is TGCAGTGCCACAGGGGGGCCTAAAGCTTTCTTT. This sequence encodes CSATGGPKAFF.

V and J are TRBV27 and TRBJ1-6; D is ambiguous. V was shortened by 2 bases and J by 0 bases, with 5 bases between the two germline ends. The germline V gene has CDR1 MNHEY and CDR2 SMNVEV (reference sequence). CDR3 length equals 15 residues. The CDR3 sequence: CASSLVNSYNSPLHF. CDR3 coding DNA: TGTGCCAGCAGTTTAGTTAACTCCTATAATTCACCCCTCCACTTT.

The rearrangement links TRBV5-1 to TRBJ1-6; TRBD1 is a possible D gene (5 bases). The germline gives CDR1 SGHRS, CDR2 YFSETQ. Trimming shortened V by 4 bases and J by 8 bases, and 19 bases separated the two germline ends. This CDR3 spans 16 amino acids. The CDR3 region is CASSPQDIAGHSPLHF. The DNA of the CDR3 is TGCGCCAGCAGCCCCCAGGACATCGCTGGGCATTCACCCCTCCACTTT.